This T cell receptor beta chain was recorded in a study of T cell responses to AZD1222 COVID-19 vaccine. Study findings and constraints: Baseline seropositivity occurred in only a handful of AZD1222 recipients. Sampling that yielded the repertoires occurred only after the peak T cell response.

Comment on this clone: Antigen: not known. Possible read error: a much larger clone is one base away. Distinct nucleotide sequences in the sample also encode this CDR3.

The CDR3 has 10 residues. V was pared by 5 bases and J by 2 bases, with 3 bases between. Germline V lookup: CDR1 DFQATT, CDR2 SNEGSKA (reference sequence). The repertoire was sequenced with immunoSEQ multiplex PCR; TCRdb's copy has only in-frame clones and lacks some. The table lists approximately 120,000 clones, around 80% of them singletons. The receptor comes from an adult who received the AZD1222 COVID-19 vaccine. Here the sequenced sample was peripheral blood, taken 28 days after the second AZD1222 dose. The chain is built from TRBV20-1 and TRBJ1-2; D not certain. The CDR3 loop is CSAGNYGYTF. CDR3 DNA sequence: TGCAGTGCTGGGAACTATGGCTACACCTTC.